The subject of this entry is one T cell receptor beta chain. Its antigen remains unidentified. The data were taken from a study of OX40 agonist ivuxolimab in advanced cancers. On the study more broadly: From 23 to 79 years was the age range, with a mean of around 60 years, and approximately 84% were male.

Study findings and constraints: On average, CD8+ T cells showed a greater number of expanded clones than CD4+. Both CD4+ and CD8+ T cell populations in blood had undergone clonal expansion by week 6 at 0.1 to 3.0 mg/kg.

V lost 2 bases and J lost 4, with 9 bases in between. CDR3 length equals 12 residues. Germline lookup yields CDR1 GTSNPN and CDR2 SVGIG (reference sequence). Peripheral blood came from all dose cohorts at three timepoints. The method was immunoSEQ multiplex PCR; TCRdb's version includes in-frame clones alone and lacks a portion of them. The sample consists of under 35,000 clones, around 83% of them appearing once. This clonotype was sampled from an adult with an advanced solid tumor such as melanoma, head and neck, liver or kidney cancer. The rearrangement links TRBV30 to TRBJ2-7; D is unclear. Here the sequenced sample was CD4+ or CD8+ T cells sorted from blood, taken in a trial of the OX40 agonist ivuxolimab. The CDR3 sequence: CAWSKPGYEQYF. DNA for the CDR3: TGTGCCTGGAGTAAGCCCGGGTACGAGCAGTACTTC.